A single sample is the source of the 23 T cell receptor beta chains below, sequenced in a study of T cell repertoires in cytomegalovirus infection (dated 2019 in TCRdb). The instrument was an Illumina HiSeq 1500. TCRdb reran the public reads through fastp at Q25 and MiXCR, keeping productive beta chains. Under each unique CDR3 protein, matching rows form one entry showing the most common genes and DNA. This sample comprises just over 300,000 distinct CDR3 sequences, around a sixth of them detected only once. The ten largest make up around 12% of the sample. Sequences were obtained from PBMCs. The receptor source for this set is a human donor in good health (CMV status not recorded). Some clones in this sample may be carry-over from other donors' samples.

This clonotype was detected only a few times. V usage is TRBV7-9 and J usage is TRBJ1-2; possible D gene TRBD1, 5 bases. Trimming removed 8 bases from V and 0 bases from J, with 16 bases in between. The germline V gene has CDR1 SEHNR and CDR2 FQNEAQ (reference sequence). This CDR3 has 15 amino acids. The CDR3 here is CASSTGDEANYGYTF. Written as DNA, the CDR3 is TGTGCCAGCTCCACGGGGGACGAAGCTAACTATGGCTACACCTTC.

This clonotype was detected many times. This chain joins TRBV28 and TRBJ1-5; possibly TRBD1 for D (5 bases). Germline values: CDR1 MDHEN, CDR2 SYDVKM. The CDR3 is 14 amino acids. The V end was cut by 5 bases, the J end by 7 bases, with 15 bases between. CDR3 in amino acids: CASSLAAGEQPQHF. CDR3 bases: TGTGCCAGCAGTCTCGCTGCGGGGGAACAGCCCCAGCATTTT.

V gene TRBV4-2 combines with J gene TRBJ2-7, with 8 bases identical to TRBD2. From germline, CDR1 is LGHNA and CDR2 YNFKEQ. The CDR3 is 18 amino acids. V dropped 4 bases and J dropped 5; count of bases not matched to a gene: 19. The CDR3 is CASSPAAGGASRAHEQYF. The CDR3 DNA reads TGTGCCAGCAGCCCCGCGGCGGGGGGCGCCTCCAGGGCCCACGAGCAGTACTTC.

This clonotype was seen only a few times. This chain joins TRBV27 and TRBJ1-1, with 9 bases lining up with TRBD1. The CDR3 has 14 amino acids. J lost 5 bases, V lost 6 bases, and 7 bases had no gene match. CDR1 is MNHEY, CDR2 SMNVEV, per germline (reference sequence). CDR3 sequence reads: CASRGTGSETEAFF. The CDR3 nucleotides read TGTGCCAGCAGGGGGACAGGGTCGGAGACTGAAGCTTTCTTT.

This CDR3 reads CASSGDSLMRQLFF. The CDR3 bases are TGTGCCAGCAGTGGGGACAGCCTGATGAGGCAACTGTTTTTT. The chain recombines TRBV2 with TRBJ1-4, with TRBD1 matching over 7 bases. The germline V gene encodes CDR1 SNHLY and CDR2 FYNNEI. This CDR3 has 14 residues. With V trimmed by 4 bases and J by 12 bases, 11 bases remained unmatched.

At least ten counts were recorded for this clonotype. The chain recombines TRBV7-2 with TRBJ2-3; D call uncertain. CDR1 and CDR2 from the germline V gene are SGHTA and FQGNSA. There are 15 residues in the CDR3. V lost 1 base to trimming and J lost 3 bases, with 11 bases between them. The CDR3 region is CASSLEGLSTDTQYF. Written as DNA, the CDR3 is TGTGCCAGCAGCTTAGAAGGGTTGAGTACAGATACGCAGTATTTT. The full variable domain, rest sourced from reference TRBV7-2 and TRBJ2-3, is GAGVSQSPSNKVTEKGKDVELRCDPISGHTALYWYRQSLGQGLEFLIYFQGNSAPDKSGLPSDRFSAERTGGSVSTLTIQRTQQEDSAVYLCASSLEGLSTDTQYFGPGTRLTVL.

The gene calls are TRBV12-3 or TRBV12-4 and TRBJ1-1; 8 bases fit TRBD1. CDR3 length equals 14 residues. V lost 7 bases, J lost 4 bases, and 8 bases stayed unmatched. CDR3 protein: CASTTGATFTEAFF. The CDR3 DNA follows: TGTGCCAGCACGACAGGGGCCACGTTCACTGAAGCTTTCTTT.

For the CDR3, the DNA is TGTGCCAGCAGTTTTAACGTAGTCGGCAACTACGAGCAGTACTTC. This sequence encodes CASSFNVVGNYEQYF. The rearrangement joins TRBV28 to TRBJ2-7; D gene unclear. In germline, CDR1 is MDHEN, CDR2 SYDVKM. The CDR3 consists of 15 residues. V was clipped by 3 bases and J by 3 bases, with 15 bases between them.

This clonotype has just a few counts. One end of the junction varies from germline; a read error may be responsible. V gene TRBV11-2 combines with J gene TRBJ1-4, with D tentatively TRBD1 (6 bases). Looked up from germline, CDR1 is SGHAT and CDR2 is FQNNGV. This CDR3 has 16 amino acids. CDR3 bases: TGTGCCAGCAGCTTAGTGGGGGGGACAACAAATGAAAAACTGTTTTTT. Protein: CASSLVGGTTNEKLFF.

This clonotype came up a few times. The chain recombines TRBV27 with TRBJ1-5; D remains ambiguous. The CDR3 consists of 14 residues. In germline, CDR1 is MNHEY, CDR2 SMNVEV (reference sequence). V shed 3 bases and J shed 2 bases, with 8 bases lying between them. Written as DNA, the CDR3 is TGTGCCAGCAGTTTTGGTGTCGGCAATCAGCCCCAGCATTTT. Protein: CASSFGVGNQPQHF.

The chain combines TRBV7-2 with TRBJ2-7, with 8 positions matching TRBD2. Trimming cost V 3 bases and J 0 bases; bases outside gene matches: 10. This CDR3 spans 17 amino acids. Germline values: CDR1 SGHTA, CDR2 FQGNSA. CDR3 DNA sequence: TGTGCCAGCAGCTTTGGGCGGGGGGACCTAATCTCCTACGAGCAGTACTTC. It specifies CASSFGRGDLISYEQYF.

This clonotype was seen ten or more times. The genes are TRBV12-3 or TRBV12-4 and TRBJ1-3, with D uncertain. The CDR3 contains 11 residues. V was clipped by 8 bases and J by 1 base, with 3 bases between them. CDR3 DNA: TGTGCCAGCGCGTCTGGAAACACCATATATTTT. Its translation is CASASGNTIYF.

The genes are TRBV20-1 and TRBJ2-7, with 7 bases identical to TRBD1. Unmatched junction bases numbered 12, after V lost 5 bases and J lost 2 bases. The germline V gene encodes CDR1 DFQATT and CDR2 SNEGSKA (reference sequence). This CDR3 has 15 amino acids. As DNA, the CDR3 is TGCAGTGCTCATCAGATCGAGACAGGGACCTACGAGCAGTACTTC. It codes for CSAHQIETGTYEQYF.

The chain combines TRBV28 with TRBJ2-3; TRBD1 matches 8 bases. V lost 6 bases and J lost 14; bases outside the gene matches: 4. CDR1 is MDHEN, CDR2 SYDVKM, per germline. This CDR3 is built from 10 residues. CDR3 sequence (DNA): TGTGCCAGCAGCGGGGACAGGTTGTATTTT. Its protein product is CASSGDRLYF.

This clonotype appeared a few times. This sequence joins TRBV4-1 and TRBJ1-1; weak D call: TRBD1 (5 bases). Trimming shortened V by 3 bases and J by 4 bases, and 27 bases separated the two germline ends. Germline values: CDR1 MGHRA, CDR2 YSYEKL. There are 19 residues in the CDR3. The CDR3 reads CASSHPSGALISGGTEAFF. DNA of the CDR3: TGCGCCAGCAGCCACCCTAGCGGGGCACTAATCTCGGGGGGCACTGAAGCTTTCTTT.

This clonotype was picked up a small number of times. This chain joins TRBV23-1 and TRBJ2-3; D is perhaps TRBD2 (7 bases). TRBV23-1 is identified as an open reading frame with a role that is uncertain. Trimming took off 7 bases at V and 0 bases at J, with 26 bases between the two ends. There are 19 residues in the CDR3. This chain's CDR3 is CASTGRAGALPHSTDTQYF. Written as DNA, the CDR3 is TGCGCCAGCACCGGGCGGGCGGGGGCCCTCCCACATAGCACAGATACGCAGTATTTT.

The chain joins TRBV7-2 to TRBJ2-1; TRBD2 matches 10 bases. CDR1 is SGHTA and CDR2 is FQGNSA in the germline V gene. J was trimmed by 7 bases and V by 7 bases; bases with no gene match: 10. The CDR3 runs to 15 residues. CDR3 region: CASTQRRTSGNEQFF. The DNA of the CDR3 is TGTGCCAGCACCCAGAGGAGGACTAGCGGTAATGAGCAGTTCTTC.

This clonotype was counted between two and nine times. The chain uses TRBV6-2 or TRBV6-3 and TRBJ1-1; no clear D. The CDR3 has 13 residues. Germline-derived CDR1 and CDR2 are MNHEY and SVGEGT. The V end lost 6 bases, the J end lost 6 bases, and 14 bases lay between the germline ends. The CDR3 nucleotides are TGTGCCAGCAGCAACGGGAATTCGGCTGAAGCTTTCTTT. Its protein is CASSNGNSAEAFF.

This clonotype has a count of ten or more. CDR3 coding DNA: TGTGCCAGCAGCTTAACCCTGACAGGGAGTGGAAACACCATATATTTT. Translating it yields CASSLTLTGSGNTIYF. The J gene is TRBJ1-3, the V gene TRBV7-2, with TRBD1 matching 7 bases. Trimming removed 2 bases from V and 3 bases from J; junction bases left unmatched: 7. Germline lookup yields CDR1 SGHTA and CDR2 FQGNSA. CDR3 size: 16 residues.

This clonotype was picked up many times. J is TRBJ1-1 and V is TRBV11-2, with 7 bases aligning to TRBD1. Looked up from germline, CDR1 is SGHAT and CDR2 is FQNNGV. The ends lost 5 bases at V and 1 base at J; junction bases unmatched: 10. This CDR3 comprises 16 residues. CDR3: CASSPVGQYQNTEAFF. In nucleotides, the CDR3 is TGTGCCAGCAGCCCCGTGGGACAGTATCAGAACACTGAAGCTTTCTTT.

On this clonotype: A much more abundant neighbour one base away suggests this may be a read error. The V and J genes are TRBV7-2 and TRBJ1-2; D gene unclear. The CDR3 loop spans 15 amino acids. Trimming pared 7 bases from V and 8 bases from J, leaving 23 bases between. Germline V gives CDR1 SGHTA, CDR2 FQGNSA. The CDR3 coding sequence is TGTGCCAGCACCTTGACGATAAAAGACCGAGGAGGCTACACCTTC. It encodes CASTLTIKDRGGYTF.

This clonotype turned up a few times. For the CDR3, the DNA is TGTGCCAGCAATCCGTCTTTAGCAGAGACCCAGTACTTC. Amino acids: CASNPSLAETQYF. This rearrangement joins TRBV6-6 to TRBJ2-5; no definite D call. The CDR3 has 13 residues. CDR1 and CDR2 (germline): MNHNY, SVGAGI (reference sequence). Trimming left V 7 bases short and J 4 bases short, with 13 bases between.

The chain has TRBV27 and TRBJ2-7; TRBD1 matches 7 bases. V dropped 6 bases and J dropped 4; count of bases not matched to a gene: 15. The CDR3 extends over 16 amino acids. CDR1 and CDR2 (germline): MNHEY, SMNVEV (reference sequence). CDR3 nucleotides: TGTGCCAGCAGCCATAATTCCAGGGGGTTTTTGTACGAGCAGTACTTC. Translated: CASSHNSRGFLYEQYF.